These T cell receptor beta chains were read from a single sample in a study of blood T cell repertoires in COVID-19. Generated by immunoSEQ multiplex PCR, the TCRdb table keeps only in-frame clones and is missing some. The sample has 120,000 or so clones, approximately 81% seen once. Sequences were obtained from peripheral blood. The receptors here all came from a woman in her forties or fifties with acute or convalescent COVID-19. Both conserved end residues are part of each CDR3. A D gene is named only where the DNA matches it firmly. Expanded clones are given a class, and other clones once, few, many or no size at all.

length: 13
V: TRBV3-1/TRBV3-2
D: -
J: TRBJ1-1
size: -
CDR3: CASKPLGDTEAFF
DNA: TGTGCCAGCAAACCCCTCGGGGACACTGAAGCTTTCTTT

length: 15
V: TRBV7-2
D: -
J: TRBJ1-4
size: -
CDR3: CASSPTGGGGEKLFF
DNA: TGTGCCAGCAGCCCTACCGGGGGGGGAGGTGAAAAACTGTTTTTT

length: 16
V: TRBV9
D: TRBD2
J: TRBJ2-5
size: once
CDR3: CASSVASGSYQETQYF
DNA: TGTGCCAGCAGCGTAGCTAGCGGGTCGTACCAAGAGACCCAGTACTTC

length: 13
V: TRBV25-1
D: -
J: TRBJ2-7
size: once
CDR3: CASSTGGAYEQYF
DNA: TGTGCCAGCAGTACAGGGGGGGCCTACGAGCAGTACTTC

length: 15
V: TRBV5-1
D: -
J: TRBJ1-2
size: -
CDR3: CASSPGGVANYGYTF
DNA: TGCGCCAGCAGCCCGGGAGGAGTAGCTAACTATGGCTACACCTTC

length: 14
V: TRBV7-2
D: -
J: TRBJ2-3
size: -
CDR3: CASSLPMRPDTQYF
DNA: TGTGCCAGCAGCCTACCGATGAGGCCAGATACGCAGTATTTT

length: 16
V: TRBV5-1
D: TRBD1
J: TRBJ1-1
size: -
CDR3: CASSLITGTENTEAFF
DNA: TGCGCCAGCAGCTTGATTACCGGGACAGAGAACACTGAAGCTTTCTTT

length: 18
V: TRBV4-2
D: TRBD2
J: TRBJ2-2
size: -
CDR3: CASSQEGGGGTNTGELFF
DNA: TGTGCCAGCAGCCAAGAGGGGGGCGGGGGGACGAACACCGGGGAGCTGTTTTTT

length: 14
V: TRBV4-1
D: -
J: TRBJ1-6
size: once
CDR3: CASSQGPGNSPLHF
DNA: TGCGCCAGCAGCCAAGGGCCAGGCAATTCACCCCTCCACTTT

length: 14
V: TRBV29-1
D: -
J: TRBJ1-2
size: -
CDR3: CSVWEDTQNYGYTF
DNA: TGCAGCGTTTGGGAGGACACCCAAAACTATGGCTACACCTTC

length: 11
V: TRBV6-6
D: -
J: TRBJ2-5
size: -
CDR3: CASSAGETQYF
DNA: TGTGCCAGCAGTGCCGGTGAGACCCAGTACTTC

length: 16
V: TRBV7-9
D: -
J: TRBJ2-3
size: -
CDR3: CASSLSFGEGTDTQYF
DNA: TGTGCCAGCAGCTTAAGTTTCGGTGAGGGCACAGATACGCAGTATTTT

length: 13
V: TRBV3-1/TRBV3-2
D: -
J: TRBJ1-1
size: -
CDR3: CASSQGSSTEAFF
DNA: TGTGCCAGCAGCCAAGGCTCGAGCACTGAAGCTTTCTTT

length: 15
V: TRBV3-1/TRBV3-2
D: -
J: TRBJ1-1
size: -
CDR3: CASSQDEVGWTEAFF
DNA: TGTGCCAGCAGCCAAGACGAGGTAGGATGGACTGAAGCTTTCTTT

length: 20
V: TRBV4-2
D: TRBD2
J: TRBJ2-5
size: -
CDR3: CASSQRGVLAGNLYQETQYF
DNA: TGTGCCAGCAGCCAAAGGGGTGTTCTAGCGGGGAACCTATACCAAGAGACCCAGTACTTC

length: 15
V: TRBV5-1
D: TRBD1
J: TRBJ1-1
size: -
CDR3: CASSLDPGGNTEAFF
DNA: TGCGCCAGCAGCTTAGACCCAGGGGGGAACACTGAAGCTTTCTTT

length: 14
V: TRBV9
D: TRBD2
J: TRBJ2-7
size: -
CDR3: CASSVGRESHEQYF
DNA: TGTGCCAGTAGCGTAGGGCGGGAGTCCCACGAGCAGTACTTC

length: 19
V: TRBV4-1
D: -
J: TRBJ2-5
size: -
CDR3: CASSQEPLRDGGSRETQYF
DNA: TGCGCCAGCAGCCAAGAACCCCTTAGAGATGGGGGGAGTCGCGAGACCCAGTACTTC

length: 16
V: TRBV10-3
D: -
J: TRBJ1-2
size: -
CDR3: CAISESSGTTAYGYTF
DNA: TGTGCCATCAGTGAGTCATCCGGGACAACAGCTTATGGCTACACCTTC

length: 14
V: TRBV11-2
D: TRBD1
J: TRBJ1-1
size: -
CDR3: CASSSTGGSVRAFF
DNA: TGTGCCAGCAGCTCGACAGGGGGCTCCGTAAGAGCTTTCTTT

length: 14
V: TRBV5-4
D: TRBD1
J: TRBJ1-1
size: once
CDR3: CASSTRTGLSEAFF
DNA: TGTGCCAGCAGCACTCGGACAGGGTTGTCTGAAGCTTTCTTT

length: 15
V: TRBV5-1
D: TRBD1
J: TRBJ1-2
size: -
CDR3: CASSLGQGAGYGYTF
DNA: TGCGCCAGCAGCTTGGGACAGGGGGCAGGCTATGGCTACACCTTC

length: 15
V: TRBV5-8
D: -
J: TRBJ1-5
size: -
CDR3: CASSLVPGSNQPQHF
DNA: TGTGCCAGCAGCTTGGTCCCAGGGAGCAATCAGCCCCAGCATTTT

length: 14
V: TRBV29-1
D: TRBD2
J: TRBJ2-5
size: -
CDR3: CSVLGLAGRGTQYF
DNA: TGCAGCGTCCTGGGACTAGCGGGTCGAGGGACCCAGTACTTC

length: 15
V: TRBV2
D: -
J: TRBJ1-5
size: -
CDR3: CASSPKGGWNQPQHF
DNA: TGTGCCAGCAGTCCAAAAGGGGGATGGAATCAGCCCCAGCATTTT

length: 16
V: TRBV5-1
D: -
J: TRBJ2-5
size: -
CDR3: CASSSPSGELAETQYF
DNA: TGCGCCAGCAGCTCGCCTTCAGGGGAGTTGGCAGAGACCCAGTACTTC

length: 12
V: TRBV6-5
D: -
J: TRBJ1-6
size: -
CDR3: CASRQNNSPLHF
DNA: TGTGCCAGCAGACAGAATAATTCACCCCTCCACTTT

length: 17
V: TRBV5-1
D: TRBD1
J: TRBJ1-3
size: -
CDR3: CASSLAGTGNSGNTIYF
DNA: TGCGCCAGCAGCTTGGCCGGGACAGGCAACTCTGGAAACACCATATATTTT

length: 15
V: TRBV5-1
D: TRBD1
J: TRBJ1-2
size: -
CDR3: CASSLWTGHGYGYTF
DNA: TGCGCCAGCAGCTTATGGACAGGGCATGGGTATGGCTACACCTTC

length: 15
V: TRBV19
D: -
J: TRBJ1-5
size: -
CDR3: CASSIDGDKNQPQHF
DNA: TGTGCCAGTAGTATAGATGGGGACAAGAATCAGCCCCAGCATTTT

length: 13
V: TRBV2
D: -
J: TRBJ2-2
size: -
CDR3: CASMIGDTGELFF
DNA: TGTGCCAGCATGATCGGGGATACCGGGGAGCTGTTTTTT

length: 17
V: TRBV27
D: TRBD1
J: TRBJ2-1
size: -
CDR3: CASSYGTGSAYYNEQFF
DNA: TGTGCCAGCAGTTACGGGACAGGGTCCGCCTACTACAATGAGCAGTTCTTC

length: 14
V: TRBV5-6
D: -
J: TRBJ2-2
size: -
CDR3: CASSLIQGTGELFF
DNA: TGTGCCAGCAGCTTGATCCAGGGGACCGGGGAGCTGTTTTTT

length: 13
V: TRBV9
D: -
J: TRBJ2-7
size: -
CDR3: CASSPEGGGEQYF
DNA: TGTGCCAGCAGCCCGGAGGGGGGGGGCGAGCAGTACTTC

length: 12
V: TRBV2
D: -
J: TRBJ1-4
size: -
CDR3: CASSYIFEKLFF
DNA: TGTGCCAGCAGTTACATTTTTGAAAAACTGTTTTTT

length: 19
V: TRBV11-2
D: TRBD2
J: TRBJ2-1
size: -
CDR3: CASSRSRLAGGSFYNEQFF
DNA: TGTGCCAGCAGCCGTAGTCGACTAGCGGGGGGCTCCTTCTACAATGAGCAGTTCTTC

length: 12
V: TRBV5-1
D: -
J: TRBJ2-1
size: -
CDR3: CASSPEGNEQFF
DNA: TGCGCCAGCAGTCCAGAGGGCAATGAGCAGTTCTTC

length: 16
V: TRBV13
D: TRBD2
J: TRBJ2-7
size: -
CDR3: CASSAPGLATIYEQYF
DNA: TGTGCCAGCAGCGCACCGGGACTAGCCACGATATACGAGCAGTACTTC

length: 15
V: TRBV9
D: TRBD1
J: TRBJ2-2
size: once
CDR3: CASSSRQGVIGELFF
DNA: TGTGCCAGCAGCTCACGACAGGGGGTGATCGGGGAGCTGTTTTTT

length: 13
V: TRBV5-5
D: -
J: TRBJ2-2
size: -
CDR3: CASSSGLRGELFF
DNA: TGTGCCAGCAGCTCCGGACTCCGCGGGGAGCTGTTTTTT

length: 18
V: TRBV3-1/TRBV3-2
D: TRBD2
J: TRBJ2-1
size: -
CDR3: CASSPRRAGVLFYNEQFF
DNA: TGTGCCAGCAGCCCCCGGAGAGCGGGAGTCCTCTTCTACAATGAGCAGTTCTTC

length: 14
V: TRBV7-2
D: -
J: TRBJ1-6
size: few
CDR3: CASILSGGESNLHF
DNA: TGTGCCAGCATCCTCTCGGGGGGCGAGTCCAACCTCCACTTT

length: 14
V: TRBV2
D: TRBD1
J: TRBJ2-7
size: -
CDR3: CATRKGTGNNEQYF
DNA: TGTGCAACTAGAAAGGGGACAGGGAACAACGAGCAGTACTTC

length: 15
V: TRBV7-9
D: TRBD2
J: TRBJ2-5
size: -
CDR3: CASSSSGTIRETQYF
DNA: TGTGCCAGCAGCTCCTCCGGGACTATCAGGGAGACCCAGTACTTC

length: 19
V: TRBV24-1
D: TRBD2
J: TRBJ2-3
size: -
CDR3: CATSDLRATLAGESDTQYF
DNA: TGTGCCACCAGTGATTTGCGGGCCACACTAGCGGGAGAGTCAGATACGCAGTATTTT

length: 17
V: TRBV5-1
D: TRBD2
J: TRBJ2-5
size: -
CDR3: CASSLAQTSGSQETQYF
DNA: TGCGCCAGCAGCTTGGCCCAGACTAGCGGGAGTCAGGAGACCCAGTACTTC

length: 12
V: TRBV18
D: -
J: TRBJ1-4
size: -
CDR3: CASSGAGEKLFF
DNA: TGTGCCAGCTCAGGGGCAGGTGAAAAACTGTTTTTT

length: 13
V: TRBV5-5
D: -
J: TRBJ2-2
size: -
CDR3: CASGGADTGELFF
DNA: TGTGCCAGCGGGGGGGCCGACACCGGGGAGCTGTTTTTT

length: 16
V: TRBV9
D: TRBD1
J: TRBJ2-5
size: -
CDR3: CASSVEGGDYQETQYF
DNA: TGTGCCAGCAGCGTGGAAGGGGGCGACTACCAAGAGACCCAGTACTTC

length: 15
V: TRBV4-2
D: TRBD1
J: TRBJ1-5
size: -
CDR3: CASSPRDRDNQPQHF
DNA: TGTGCCAGCAGCCCTCGGGACAGGGACAATCAGCCCCAGCATTTT

length: 15
V: TRBV5-1
D: -
J: TRBJ2-2
size: once
CDR3: CASSFIGGHTGELFF
DNA: TGCGCCAGCAGCTTCATAGGGGGTCACACCGGGGAGCTGTTTTTT

length: 15
V: TRBV4-1
D: -
J: TRBJ2-1
size: -
CDR3: CASSEVRSSYNEQFF
DNA: TGCGCCAGCAGCGAAGTAAGGAGCTCCTACAATGAGCAGTTCTTC

length: 14
V: TRBV19
D: -
J: TRBJ2-2
size: -
CDR3: CASSIRTDTGELFF
DNA: TGTGCCAGTAGTATCAGAACCGACACCGGGGAGCTGTTTTTT

length: 14
V: TRBV18
D: TRBD1
J: TRBJ1-1
size: -
CDR3: CASSLGQGVTEAFF
DNA: TGTGCCAGCTCCCTAGGACAGGGAGTCACTGAAGCTTTCTTT

length: 16
V: TRBV11-3
D: TRBD1
J: TRBJ2-1
size: -
CDR3: CASSLDFQGAQGEQFF
DNA: TGTGCCAGCAGCTTAGACTTTCAGGGGGCGCAGGGTGAGCAGTTCTTC

length: 12
V: TRBV10-3
D: TRBD1
J: TRBJ2-7
size: -
CDR3: CAISGDSRQQYF
DNA: TGTGCCATCAGTGGGGACAGTAGGCAGCAGTACTTC

length: 13
V: TRBV7-2
D: -
J: TRBJ2-3
size: -
CDR3: CASSPTSTDTQYF
DNA: TGTGCCAGCAGCCCTACTAGCACAGATACGCAGTATTTT

length: 17
V: TRBV10-3
D: TRBD2
J: TRBJ2-3
size: -
CDR3: CAISGPSGETSTDTQYF
DNA: TGTGCCATCAGTGGGCCTAGCGGGGAAACTAGCACAGATACGCAGTATTTT

length: 16
V: TRBV7-9
D: TRBD1
J: TRBJ1-5
size: -
CDR3: CASSLGDRGSNQPQHF
DNA: TGTGCCAGCAGCTTGGGTGACAGGGGAAGCAATCAGCCCCAGCATTTT